This T cell receptor (beta chain) was sequenced for a study of vaccination effects on CD4 cells after COVID-19. Across the whole study: Post-vaccine sampling occurred a median 72 days after the second dose. General observations from the study: Sampling in the study covered few convalescent patients and included no early post-infection timepoints. In the late period after vaccination, infection- and vaccine-induced clones contracted markedly.

Culture proceeded for nine to eleven days, and CD4+ T cells were then isolated. The cohort was immunized with two doses of either the BNT162b2 or mRNA-1273 vaccine. Cultures had half their medium replaced with IL-2 medium on days 3 and 7. This table comes from immunoSEQ multiplex PCR, and its TCRdb copy is limited to in-frame clones, with some not included. The sample includes some 70,000 clones, less than 80% of them seen just once. As regards this clone: Its target is not known.

The CDR3 consists of 14 residues. Trimming shortened V by 4 bases and J by 2 bases, and 10 bases separated the two germline ends. Germline V gene lookup returns CDR1 SGHRS and CDR2 YFSETQ. This sequence originates from a human donor who received a COVID-19 vaccine. The sample consisted of CD4+ T cells from PBMCs cultured without peptide, taken after COVID-19 vaccination. The rearrangement uses TRBV5-1 and TRBJ1-3; D remains unclear. CDR3 protein: CASSPGLAGNTIYF. For the CDR3, the DNA is TGCGCCAGCAGCCCCGGACTAGCTGGAAACACCATATATTTT. Combining the CDR3 with reference TRBV5-1 and TRBJ1-3 gives the whole variable domain KAGVTQTPRYLIKTRGQQVTLSCSPISGHRSVSWYQQTPGQGLQFLFEYFSETQRNKGNFPGRFSGRQFSNSRSEMNVSTLELGDSALYLCASSPGLAGNTIYFGEGSWLTVV.